This T cell receptor (beta chain) was profiled in a study of blood T cell repertoires in COVID-19. For the study at large: From the United States, Italy and Spain came samples of acute and convalescent COVID-19. The cDNA or gDNA used as material had been derived from T cells, B-cell-depleted T cells, or PBMCs.

Seattle patients were enrolled during active infection and followed longitudinally. The repertoire was sequenced with immunoSEQ multiplex PCR; TCRdb's copy has only in-frame clones and lacks some. The table records about 160,000 clones, roughly 89% of them present only once. The receptor was isolated from a woman in her 70s with COVID-19, enrolled during active disease. The specimen was peripheral blood.

The CDR3: CASSLGTGKGRSGNTIYF. The CDR3 coding sequence is TGTGCCAGCAGCCTCGGGACAGGGAAGGGGAGGTCTGGAAACACCATATATTTT. V usage is TRBV5-4 and J usage is TRBJ1-3, with 9 bases matching TRBD1. The CDR3 runs 18 residues. The ends lost 4 bases at V and 1 base at J; junction bases unmatched: 12. Germline loops: CDR1 SGHNT, CDR2 YYREEE (reference sequence). The entire variable domain, with the rest obtained from reference TRBV5-4 and TRBJ1-3, is as follows: ETGVTQSPTHLIKTRGQQVTLRCSSQSGHNTVSWYQQALGQGPQFIFQYYREEENGRGNFPPRFSGLQFPNYSSELNVNALELDDSALYLCASSLGTGKGRSGNTIYFGEGSWLTVV.